There are many counts of the clone carrying this T cell receptor beta chain. The antigen is unknown. The data derive from a study of T cells after yellow fever vaccination. Researchers made TCR cDNA using 5'RACE template switching, and this step added a universal primer site and UMIs. TCRdb itself ran the 5' RACE reads through MiXCR, one entry per CDR3 protein. Of approximately 610,000 distinct CDR3 sequences detected, roughly 17% appear once; the ten largest clones hold about 18%. Overall study results and limits: Post-booster repertoires again held most primary-vaccination clones (roughly 95% CD4, 75% to 90% CD8). The secondary T-cell response peaked on day 5, not day 15, but was weaker. Clonotypes shared by both compartments, CD4 and CD8, made up a small share.

Trimming cost V 1 base and J 8 bases, with 18 bases left between them. CDR3 length: 15 amino acids. CDR1 SGHDT and CDR2 YYEEEE come from the germline V gene. The chain couples TRBV5-6 to TRBJ1-1; tentative D call: TRBD1 (5 bases). This sequence originates from a man aged 18 to 29 who received the YFV17D yellow fever vaccine. Sequences were derived from PBMCs, sampled less than 6 days after the first yellow fever vaccination. CDR3 region: CASSLTGQGFTEAFF. The CDR3 nucleotides are TGTGCCAGCAGCTTGACAGGTCAAGGGTTCACCGAAGCTTTCTTT.